A selection of T cell receptor beta chains follows, all from one sample in a study of blood T cell repertoires in COVID-19. Clones were sequenced by immunoSEQ multiplex PCR, and TCRdb holds only the in-frame ones, with some missing. The sample yields 200,000 to 250,000 clones, 70% to 90% seen once. The sample consisted of peripheral blood. The receptors stem from a human donor in a cohort sampled during active COVID-19. Both conserved end residues are part of each CDR3. A D gene is named only where the DNA matches it firmly. Size values are once, few and many counts, or a class for expanded clones, and some rows have none.

j_gene	abundance	d_gene	v_gene	CDR3aa	CDR3nt
TRBJ2-3	.	.	TRBV2	CASSAQGRGTDTQYF	TGTGCCAGCAGCGCCCAGGGAAGAGGCACAGATACGCAGTATTTT
TRBJ2-7	.	.	TRBV29-1	CSARQRGSYEQYF	TGCAGCGCACGACAGAGAGGTTCCTACGAGCAGTACTTC
TRBJ1-1	.	.	TRBV28	CASSLSVPGGNTEAFF	TGTGCCAGCAGTTTATCGGTCCCTGGAGGGAACACTGAAGCTTTCTTT
TRBJ1-1	.	.	TRBV19	CASSPPVDMNTEAFF	TGTGCCAGTAGTCCTCCGGTAGATATGAACACTGAAGCTTTCTTT
TRBJ2-2	once	TRBD2	TRBV7-2	CASSSWSGKTGELFF	TGTGCCAGCAGCTCCTGGAGCGGGAAGACCGGGGAGCTGTTTTTT
TRBJ2-1	few	.	TRBV28	CASSLTRAGNEQFF	TGTGCCAGCAGTTTAACCAGGGCAGGGAATGAGCAGTTCTTC
TRBJ2-1	.	.	TRBV10-3	CATKPRGTSYNEQFF	TGTGCCACAAAACCCCGTGGGACTTCCTACAATGAGCAGTTCTTC
TRBJ1-1	once	.	TRBV7-8	CASSLSPVRATMNTEAFF	TGTGCCAGCAGCTTAAGTCCGGTCAGGGCGACCATGAACACTGAAGCTTTCTTT
TRBJ2-7	.	.	TRBV27	CASSLRGYEQYF	TGTGCCAGCAGTTTACGGGGATACGAGCAGTACTTC
TRBJ2-4	.	TRBD2	TRBV6-6	CASLSGGAANIQYF	TGTGCCAGCCTCAGCGGGGGGGCCGCGAACATTCAGTACTTC
TRBJ1-6	.	TRBD1	TRBV19	CASTQWTGGRNSPLHF	TGTGCCAGTACCCAATGGACAGGGGGCCGTAATTCACCCCTCCACTTT
TRBJ2-3	.	TRBD2	TRBV5-1	CASSLAPSGGETDTQYF	TGCGCCAGCAGCTTGGCCCCTAGCGGGGGGGAGACAGATACGCAGTATTTT
TRBJ1-2	.	TRBD1	TRBV2	CASSQGALTYGYTF	TGTGCCAGCAGTCAGGGGGCGCTTACCTATGGCTACACCTTC
TRBJ1-4	.	.	TRBV27	CASTQVGHPVKVNTEKLFF	TGTGCCAGCACCCAAGTGGGGCACCCAGTAAAGGTGAATACTGAAAAACTGTTTTTT
TRBJ2-7	many	.	TRBV7-9	CASSLGDYEQYF	TGTGCCAGCAGCTTAGGAGACTACGAGCAGTACTTC
TRBJ1-4	.	TRBD1	TRBV20-1	CSASDGRAGGSEKLFF	TGCAGTGCTAGTGACGGCCGAGCAGGGGGTTCCGAAAAACTGTTTTTT
TRBJ1-2	.	.	TRBV5-5	CASSPQAPSNYGYTF	TGTGCCAGCAGCCCACAGGCCCCATCTAACTATGGCTACACCTTC
TRBJ2-7	.	TRBD2	TRBV7-6	CASSHRTSGTYEQYF	TGTGCCAGCAGCCATCGGACTAGCGGAACCTACGAGCAGTACTTC
TRBJ1-2	.	.	TRBV5-4	CASSLAENKLYGYTF	TGTGCCAGCAGCTTGGCCGAAAATAAGCTTTATGGCTACACCTTC
TRBJ2-2	.	TRBD2	TRBV11-2	CASSLVNRGGTGELFF	TGTGCCAGCAGCTTAGTTAATAGGGGAGGGACCGGGGAGCTGTTTTTT
TRBJ2-6	.	TRBD1	TRBV7-9	CASSRGQGTSGANVLTF	TGTGCCAGCAGTCGGGGACAGGGGACCTCGGGGGCCAACGTCCTGACTTTC
TRBJ1-6	once	.	TRBV5-1	CASSLADNSISLHF	TGCGCCAGCAGCTTGGCCGACAACTCGATTTCCCTCCACTTT
TRBJ2-7	once	.	TRBV6-5	CASMDYPYEQYF	TGTGCCAGCATGGACTACCCCTACGAGCAGTACTTC
TRBJ2-7	.	TRBD2	TRBV7-9	CASSLGGLAYEQYF	TGTGCCAGCAGCTTAGGGGGACTAGCCTACGAGCAGTACTTC
TRBJ1-4	once	.	TRBV19	CASSMRKTTTNEKLFF	TGTGCCAGTAGTATGCGCAAGACAACTACTAATGAAAAACTGTTTTTT
TRBJ2-1	.	.	TRBV30	CAWKMAARQFF	TGTGCCTGGAAGATGGCGGCGAGGCAGTTCTTC
TRBJ2-3	.	TRBD1	TRBV19	CASSPGRRQGETDTQYF	TGTGCCAGTAGTCCTGGTCGGCGGCAGGGGGAGACAGATACGCAGTATTTT
TRBJ2-1	.	.	TRBV5-5	CASSLGAGEYNEQFF	TGTGCCAGCAGCTTGGGGGCAGGGGAGTACAATGAGCAGTTCTTC
TRBJ2-2	.	.	TRBV5-4	CASSLAAGGNEELFF	TGTGCCAGCAGCTTGGCAGCGGGTGGTAACGAGGAGCTGTTTTTT
TRBJ1-4	once	.	TRBV4-1	CASSQEMALEERTNEKLFF	TGCGCCAGCAGCCAAGAAATGGCCCTCGAGGAACGAACTAATGAAAAACTGTTTTTT
TRBJ2-7	.	TRBD1	TRBV4-1	CASSQHLGQLISYEQYF	TGCGCCAGCAGCCAACACCTGGGACAGCTAATTTCCTACGAGCAGTACTTC
TRBJ1-2	.	.	TRBV9	CASSVGGSGNGYTF	TGTGCCAGCAGCGTAGGAGGATCGGGGAACGGCTACACCTTC
TRBJ2-3	.	.	TRBV4-1	CASSPLAVEGDTQYF	TGCGCCAGCAGCCCCTTAGCGGTAGAGGGAGATACGCAGTATTTT
TRBJ1-4	.	TRBD1	TRBV2	CASSEGQGVTNEKLFF	TGTGCCAGCAGTGAGGGACAGGGAGTAACTAATGAAAAACTGTTTTTT
TRBJ2-3	.	TRBD1	TRBV5-1	CASSLRTGVGTDTQYF	TGCGCCAGCAGCCTCCGGACAGGGGTCGGAACAGATACGCAGTATTTT
TRBJ1-1	once	.	TRBV10-3	CAIRQSSDTEAFF	TGTGCCATCAGGCAGTCGTCAGACACTGAAGCTTTCTTT
TRBJ2-1	.	.	TRBV11-2	CASSRRPDLGKEQFF	TGTGCCAGCAGTCGACGCCCCGATCTAGGAAAGGAGCAGTTCTTC
TRBJ1-2	.	TRBD1	TRBV28	CASRRQGYYGYTF	TGTGCCAGTCGGAGACAGGGATACTATGGCTACACCTTC
TRBJ2-7	many	.	TRBV2	CASSERWETPRSEQYF	TGTGCCAGCAGTGAAAGGTGGGAGACTCCTCGGAGTGAGCAGTACTTC
TRBJ2-7	.	TRBD1	TRBV2	CASSELDRGRYEQYF	TGTGCCAGCAGTGAATTGGACAGGGGCCGCTACGAGCAGTACTTC
TRBJ2-7	.	.	TRBV5-1	CASSLGAPGEDEQYF	TGCGCCAGCAGCTTGGGAGCCCCCGGGGAGGACGAGCAGTACTTC
TRBJ2-7	few	TRBD1	TRBV29-1	CSVSGTGDYEQYF	TGCAGCGTTTCCGGGACAGGGGACTACGAGCAGTACTTC
TRBJ2-5	.	.	TRBV9	CASSATLANQETQYF	TGTGCCAGCAGCGCAACCCTAGCGAACCAAGAGACCCAGTACTTC
TRBJ1-6	once	TRBD1	TRBV5-1	CASSSGQGSYNSPLHF	TGCGCCAGCAGCTCGGGACAGGGGAGTTATAATTCACCCCTCCACTTT
TRBJ2-1	few	TRBD2	TRBV10-3	CAISGSGTSGIEQFF	TGTGCCATCAGTGGGTCCGGGACTAGCGGGATCGAGCAGTTCTTC
TRBJ1-5	.	TRBD1	TRBV18	CASSPSGTGGGQPQHF	TGTGCCAGCTCACCATCGGGAACAGGGGGTGGTCAGCCCCAGCATTTT
TRBJ2-3	.	.	TRBV30	CAWRRQGSTDTQYF	TGTGCCTGGAGGCGGCAGGGGAGCACAGATACGCAGTATTTT
TRBJ1-6	.	.	TRBV27	CASTWTALSYNSPLHF	TGTGCCAGCACTTGGACAGCCCTGTCATATAATTCACCCCTCCACTTT
TRBJ1-5	.	TRBD1	TRBV6-6	CASTQTGDQPQHF	TGTGCCAGCACCCAGACAGGGGATCAGCCCCAGCATTTT
TRBJ2-5	.	.	TRBV6-5	CASSSSTGGGRETQYF	TGTGCCAGCAGTTCCTCCACCGGGGGAGGTCGAGAGACCCAGTACTTC
TRBJ1-1	.	.	TRBV28	CASSSSVGAEAFF	TGTGCCAGCAGTTCCTCGGTGGGCGCTGAAGCTTTCTTT
TRBJ2-7	.	.	TRBV27	CASSLRGWAGSYEQYF	TGTGCCAGCAGCCTCAGGGGTTGGGCAGGGAGCTACGAGCAGTACTTC
TRBJ1-5	.	TRBD1	TRBV24-1	CATSDSGQGGQPQHF	TGTGCCACCAGTGATTCGGGGCAGGGGGGTCAGCCCCAGCATTTT
TRBJ2-7	once	TRBD2	TRBV25-1	CASRAGNTYEQYF	TGTGCCAGCAGAGCGGGGAACACCTACGAGCAGTACTTC